This T cell receptor beta chain was sequenced during a study of regulatory T cells in long-lasting Graves disease. CDR3 regions were amplified by Arm-PCR using iRepertoire HTBI primers to build TCR beta libraries. As processed by the authors: Detected in the samples were about 58 TRBV and 14 TRBJ segments. TCRdb called the multiplex PCR reads again in MiXCR, with one record for every CDR3 protein. TCRdb, not the original authors, processed these V and J calls. Among hundreds of thousands of distinct CDR3 sequences listed, less than 20% were seen once. Time point specified: newly diagnosed GD, antithyroid drugs for less than 3 months. PBMCs provided the RNA from which the TCR library was made. This clonotype has ten or more counts. Its antigen remains unidentified. V gave up 4 bases and J gave up 8 bases, with 21 bases separating them. In germline, CDR1 is SGHTA, CDR2 FQGNSA. CDR3 length equals 15 residues.

Findings of the study overall: Repertoires from persistent disease leaned toward TRBV28, TRBJ1-2 and TRBJ2-5.

These data also featured in a second study, about T cells in Graves' hyperthyroidism and ophthalmopathy.

The sequences come from peripheral blood mononuclear cells (PBMCs), collected at new diagnosis, from a patient treated with antithyroid drugs. The rearrangement uses TRBV7-2 and TRBJ2-7; no firm D call. This TCR was recovered from a woman aged 25 to 39 with Graves disease. CDR3 sequence reads: CASSSDGLRWNKQYF. In DNA, the CDR3 is TGTGCCAGCAGCTCAGATGGGCTTCGGTGGAACAAGCAGTACTTC. The complete variable domain, with remaining parts taken from reference TRBV7-2 and TRBJ2-7, reads GAGVSQSPSNKVTEKGKDVELRCDPISGHTALYWYRQSLGQGLEFLIYFQGNSAPDKSGLPSDRFSAERTGGSVSTLTIQRTQQEDSAVYLCASSSDGLRWNKQYFGPGTRLTVT.